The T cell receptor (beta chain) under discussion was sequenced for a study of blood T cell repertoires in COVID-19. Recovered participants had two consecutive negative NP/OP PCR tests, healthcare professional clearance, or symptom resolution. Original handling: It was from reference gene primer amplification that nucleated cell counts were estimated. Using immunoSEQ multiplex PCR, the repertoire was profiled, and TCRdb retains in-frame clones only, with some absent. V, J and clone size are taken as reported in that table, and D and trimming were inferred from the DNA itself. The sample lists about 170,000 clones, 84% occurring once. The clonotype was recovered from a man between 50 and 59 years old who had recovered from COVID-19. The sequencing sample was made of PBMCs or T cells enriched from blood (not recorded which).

The CDR3 region is CASSGLREQYF. In nucleotides, the CDR3 is TGTGCCAGCAGTGGGCTCAGGGAGCAGTACTTC. The chain combines TRBV2 with TRBJ2-7; D is undetermined. The V and J ends lost 4 bases and 7 bases respectively, with 8 bases between them. There are 11 residues in the CDR3. Germline values: CDR1 SNHLY, CDR2 FYNNEI.